The 19 T cell receptor beta chains below come from one sample, sequenced in a study of cytotoxic CD8 clonotypes in ibrutinib-treated CLL. Sequencing was performed with immunoSEQ multiplex PCR; in TCRdb, only in-frame clones are kept and a portion is missing. The table records 150,000 to 200,000 clones, roughly 90% of them present only once. This sample comprised PBMCs, obtained at disease progression, from a patient treated with ibrutinib. The receptors derive from a human donor with chronic lymphocytic leukemia.

The V and J genes are TRBV9 and TRBJ1-2; D is undetermined. The V and J ends lost 0 bases and 4 bases respectively, with 16 bases between them. This CDR3 contains 16 residues. CDR1 and CDR2 from the germline V gene are SGDLS and YYNGEE. In DNA form, the CDR3 reads TGTGCCAGCAGCGTAGCTATTAAGGGTCCCACCTATGGCTACACCTTC. Protein product: CASSVAIKGPTYGYTF. The full variable domain, with the rest looked up from reference TRBV9 and TRBJ1-2, is DSGVTQTPKHLITATGQRVTLRCSPRSGDLSVYWYQQSLDQGLQFLIQYYNGEERAKGNILERFSAQQFPDLHSELNLSSLELGDSALYFCASSVAIKGPTYGYTFGSGTRLTVV.

The V and J genes are TRBV18 and TRBJ2-2; D might be TRBD2 (7 bases). Germline values: CDR1 KGHSH, CDR2 LQKENI. Trimming took 5 bases from V and 1 from J, leaving 14 bases between them. This CDR3 is 16 amino acids long. The CDR3 coding sequence is TGTGCCAGCTCAGCCAGCGGGACAAAGAACACCGGGGAGCTGTTTTTT. Translation gives CASSASGTKNTGELFF.

This sequence joins TRBV19 and TRBJ1-1; perhaps TRBD1 as D (5 bases). Looked up from germline, CDR1 is LNHDA and CDR2 is SQIVND (reference sequence). This CDR3 contains 20 residues. Deletions cut 0 bases from V and 2 bases from J, with 25 bases between. CDR3 sequence reads: CASSIDLIRGVLRGNTEAFF. CDR3 sequence (DNA): TGTGCCAGTAGTATAGATCTAATCAGAGGGGTCCTGCGGGGAAACACTGAAGCTTTCTTT. The entire variable domain, with the rest obtained from reference TRBV19 and TRBJ1-1, is as follows: DGGITQSPKYLFRKEGQNVTLSCEQNLNHDAMYWYRQDPGQGLRLIYYSQIVNDFQKGDIAEGYSVSREKKESFPLTVTSAQKNPTAFYLCASSIDLIRGVLRGNTEAFFGQGTRLTVV.

This clone has only one observation. The chain links TRBV14 to TRBJ2-7; 10 bases match TRBD1. The CDR3 length is 15 residues. J was trimmed by 2 bases and V by 1 base; bases with no gene match: 2. CDR1 and CDR2 (germline): SGHDN, FVKESK. This chain's CDR3 is CASSQVGTGAYEQYF. CDR3 coding DNA: TGTGCCAGCAGCCAAGTCGGGACAGGGGCCTACGAGCAGTACTTC.

The chain joins TRBV5-6 to TRBJ1-4, with a weak D call TRBD1 (5 bases). CDR3 length: 15 amino acids. Germline-derived CDR1 and CDR2 are SGHDT and YYEEEE. The V end lost 4 bases, the J end lost 0 bases, and 10 bases lay between the germline ends. In DNA, the CDR3 is TGTGCCAGCAGCAGGGGCCGAGCAACTAATGAAAAACTGTTTTTT. Residues: CASSRGRATNEKLFF.

This chain joins TRBV5-1 and TRBJ1-1, with TRBD1 as a possible D gene (5 bases). The CDR3 consists of 15 residues. Trimming took off 0 bases at V and 2 bases at J, with 11 bases between the two ends. Germline V lookup: CDR1 SGHRS, CDR2 YFSETQ. In DNA, the CDR3 is TGCGCCAGCAGCTTGGCTCAGGGAACTAACACTGAAGCTTTCTTT. Translation: CASSLAQGTNTEAFF.

The V call is TRBV4-3, the J call TRBJ2-7; 9 bases align to TRBD2. Losses at the gene ends were 0 bases for V and 5 bases for J; bases not matched to a gene: 5. The germline CDR1 and CDR2 sequences are LGHNA and YSLEER. The CDR3 sequence is 15 residues long. The CDR3 nucleotides read TGCGCCAGCAGCCAAGATAGCGGGAGTTTTAACGAGCAGTACTTC. It codes for CASSQDSGSFNEQYF.

The rearrangement joins TRBV19 to TRBJ2-7; 7 positions match TRBD1. This CDR3 is 13 amino acids long. CDR1 is LNHDA, CDR2 SQIVND, per germline (reference sequence). The V gene end was trimmed by 5 bases and the J gene end by 3 bases; junction bases not matched to a gene: 4. CDR3 loop: CASSPNRGYEQYF. The CDR3 coding sequence is TGTGCCAGTAGTCCCAACAGGGGCTACGAGCAGTACTTC.

The V and J genes are TRBV5-1 and TRBJ1-1; D is unclear. The germline CDR1 and CDR2 sequences are SGHRS and YFSETQ. The CDR3 length is 16 residues. With 0 bases removed from V and 1 base from J, the gap between germline ends came to 13 bases. The CDR3 loop reads CASSLGYQVANTEAFF. The CDR3 DNA is TGCGCCAGCAGCTTGGGATATCAGGTGGCGAACACTGAAGCTTTCTTT.

J is TRBJ2-5 and V is TRBV6-5, with D maybe TRBD2 (5 bases). The CDR3 is 12 residues long. Germline CDR1 MNHEY, CDR2 SVGAGI. V was pared by 7 bases and J by 5 bases, with 11 bases between. CDR3 in DNA: TGTGCCAGCACCACGGGATTTGAGACCCAGTACTTC. Translated, it gives CASTTGFETQYF.

J is TRBJ1-2 and V is TRBV6-5, with 7 bases identical to TRBD1. There are 14 residues in the CDR3. With 0 bases clipped from V and 2 bases from J, the junction kept 0 bases outside the gene matches. Germline-derived CDR1 and CDR2 are MNHEY and SVGAGI. The CDR3 DNA reads TGTGCCAGCAGTTACTCACAGGGGAACTATGGCTACACCTTC. Protein: CASSYSQGNYGYTF.

The chain couples TRBV5-1 to TRBJ1-1; no definite D call. Per germline, CDR1 SGHRS and CDR2 YFSETQ. The CDR3 contains 13 residues. V gave up 1 base and J gave up 4 bases, with 8 bases separating them. Here the CDR3 DNA reads TGCGCCAGCAGCTTGTGGGGTTCCACTGAAGCTTTCTTT. Amino acid sequence: CASSLWGSTEAFF.

This sequence joins TRBV11-3 and TRBJ1-1, with D maybe TRBD1 (6 bases). CDR3 size: 13 residues. Germline values: CDR1 SGHNT, CDR2 YENEEA. The ends were cut back, 7 bases at V and 0 bases at J, with 9 bases in the middle. The CDR3 loop is CASIGQLNTEAFF. The DNA of the CDR3 is TGTGCCAGCATAGGACAGTTGAACACTGAAGCTTTCTTT.

V and J are TRBV7-7 and TRBJ2-5; D could derive from TRBD1 or TRBD2 (5 bases each). This CDR3 comprises 15 residues. Trimming removed 4 bases at V and 11 bases at J, with 23 bases between. Germline V CDR1 and CDR2: SSHAT, FNYEAQ (reference sequence). CDR3 in amino acids: CASSSGPPGPRPQYF. The CDR3 DNA is TGTGCCAGCAGCTCAGGACCTCCGGGACCCAGGCCTCAGTACTTC.

The chain recombines TRBV6-1 with TRBJ2-1; D is undetermined. V lost 2 bases, J lost 0 bases, and 17 bases lay in between. Germline CDR1 is MNHNS and CDR2 is SASEGT. This CDR3 region has 18 residues. As DNA, the CDR3 is TGTGCCAGCAGTGAATCGGTCATAACCCCAAGCTCCTACAATGAGCAGTTCTTC. This encodes CASSESVITPSSYNEQFF.

The V and J genes are TRBV6-1 and TRBJ1-5; tentatively, D is TRBD1 (6 bases). V was pared by 3 bases and J by 6 bases, with 15 bases between. The V gene's germline CDR1 is MNHNS and CDR2 SASEGT. The CDR3 has 15 residues. DNA of the CDR3: TGTGCCAGCAGTGATCTCAGGGGTAGCGGTCAGCCCCAGCATTTT. It specifies CASSDLRGSGQPQHF.

On this clone itself: The identical CDR3 is also encoded by other nucleotide sequences in the sample. The gene calls are TRBV4-3 and TRBJ2-1; possibly TRBD1 or TRBD2 for D (6 bases each). Germline CDR1 is LGHNA and CDR2 is YSLEER. The CDR3 spans 15 residues. V was cut by 0 bases and J by 5 bases, with 11 bases left in between. CDR3 in amino acids: CASSQDVGGHNEQFF. The CDR3 nucleotides are TGCGCCAGCAGCCAAGATGTCGGGGGCCACAATGAGCAGTTCTTC.

The chain carries TRBV19 and TRBJ1-2; 12 bases are shared with TRBD1. The V and J ends lost 8 bases and 3 bases, in that order; junction bases with no gene match: 13. Germline V gene lookup returns CDR1 LNHDA and CDR2 SQIVND (reference sequence). CDR3 length: 17 residues. DNA for the CDR3: TGTGCCAGTTCTACGTCCGGGACAGGGGGCCTCTACTATGGCTACACCTTC. Translation gives CASSTSGTGGLYYGYTF.

J is TRBJ2-5 and V is TRBV9; D may correspond to TRBD1 or TRBD2 (6 bases each). Germline CDR1 SGDLS, CDR2 YYNGEE. V gave up 4 bases and J gave up 5 bases, with 21 bases separating them. The CDR3 contains 16 residues. The CDR3 DNA sequence: TGTGCCAGCAGCATCACTGGGGGGCAGAGTGGTGAGACCCAGTACTTC. Translating it yields CASSITGGQSGETQYF.